A single sample gave rise to the 8 T cell receptor beta chains below, sequenced in a study of siplizumab effects on memory and regulatory T cells. Here immunoSEQ multiplex PCR was the method, and the copy in TCRdb shows in-frame clones only, minus some. Seen here are about 100,000 clones, about 90% observed once, and the top ten hold roughly 2.5%. Sequenced input: CD4+ T cells sorted from blood. Every receptor here comes from a human donor in good health. Some clones in this sample may be carry-over from other donors' samples.

This clone was seen a single time. The chain uses TRBV6-4 and TRBJ2-7; D ambiguous. From germline, CDR1 is MRHNA and CDR2 SNTAGT. Trimming took off 9 bases at V and 3 bases at J, with 12 bases between the two ends. This CDR3 comprises 12 residues. The CDR3 bases are TGTGCCAGAAACAGTAAACACTACGAGCAGTACTTC. It translates to CARNSKHYEQYF.

The chain couples TRBV28 to TRBJ1-3; D not certain. The V and J ends lost 2 bases and 4 bases respectively, with 6 bases between them. Looked up from germline, CDR1 is MDHEN and CDR2 is SYDVKM. The CDR3 spans 13 residues. The CDR3 sequence is CASSLDAGNTIYF. The DNA of the CDR3 is TGTGCCAGCAGTTTAGACGCGGGAAACACCATATATTTT.

J is TRBJ1-1 and V is TRBV21-1; the table's D gene call, TRBD1, was not cross checked with the DNA. TRBV21-1 is a documented pseudogene. The CDR3 has 14 amino acids. The CDR3 DNA follows: TGTGCCTGGGACCGACAGGGAGTGAACACTGAAGCTTTCTTT. This gives the protein CAWDRQGVNTEAFF.

The chain is built from TRBV2 and TRBJ2-3; 11 positions agree with TRBD2. V gave up 2 bases and J gave up 5 bases; unmatched junction bases: 6. This CDR3 region has 16 residues. Germline assignment: CDR1 SNHLY and CDR2 FYNNEI. Here the CDR3 DNA reads TGTGCCAGCAGTGAAAAACTAGCGGGAGTGGGAGATACGCAGTATTTT. It codes for CASSEKLAGVGDTQYF.

The chain links TRBV18 to TRBJ1-2; tentative D call: TRBD1 (5 bases). Trimming removed 2 bases at V and 2 bases at J, with 15 bases between. CDR1 and CDR2 (germline): KGHSH, LQKENI. This CDR3 spans 16 amino acids. CDR3: CASSPSRSRANYGYTF. Here the CDR3 DNA reads TGTGCCAGCTCACCAAGTCGCAGCAGGGCCAACTATGGCTACACCTTC.

The DNA for the CDR3 is TGCGCCAGCAGCTCTCTAGCGGAAAACAATGAGCAGTTCTTC. Its translation is CASSSLAENNEQFF. This chain joins TRBV5-1 and TRBJ2-1; the match to TRBD2 covers 7 bases. CDR3 size: 14 residues. Trimming at V came to 3 bases and at J to 5 bases, leaving 5 bases not matched to a gene. In germline, CDR1 is SGHRS, CDR2 YFSETQ.

This clone was picked up a small number of times. The V gene is TRBV7-8, the J gene TRBJ2-3; D gene uncertain. V was cut by 5 bases and J by 1 base, with 10 bases left in between. The CDR3 is 14 amino acids. From germline, CDR1 is SGHVS and CDR2 FQNEAQ. This CDR3 reads CASSQEEGTDTQYF. CDR3 coding DNA: TGTGCCAGCAGCCAAGAAGAGGGCACAGATACGCAGTATTTT. Filled out from reference TRBV7-8 and TRBJ2-3, the complete variable domain reads GAGVSQSPRYKVAKRGQDVALRCDPISGHVSLFWYQQALGQGPEFLTYFQNEAQLDKSGLPSDRFFAERPEGSVSTLKIQRTQQEDSAVYLCASSQEEGTDTQYFGPGTRLTVL.

The chain uses TRBV28 and TRBJ2-2, with 12 bases lining up with TRBD2. V dropped 6 bases and J dropped 1; count of bases not matched to a gene: 9. Germline lookup yields CDR1 MDHEN and CDR2 SYDVKM. The length of the CDR3 is 18 residues. The CDR3 DNA reads as TGTGCCAGCAGAGGCAATTTACTAGCGGGAGGGAACACCGGGGAGCTGTTTTTT. Its translation is CASRGNLLAGGNTGELFF.